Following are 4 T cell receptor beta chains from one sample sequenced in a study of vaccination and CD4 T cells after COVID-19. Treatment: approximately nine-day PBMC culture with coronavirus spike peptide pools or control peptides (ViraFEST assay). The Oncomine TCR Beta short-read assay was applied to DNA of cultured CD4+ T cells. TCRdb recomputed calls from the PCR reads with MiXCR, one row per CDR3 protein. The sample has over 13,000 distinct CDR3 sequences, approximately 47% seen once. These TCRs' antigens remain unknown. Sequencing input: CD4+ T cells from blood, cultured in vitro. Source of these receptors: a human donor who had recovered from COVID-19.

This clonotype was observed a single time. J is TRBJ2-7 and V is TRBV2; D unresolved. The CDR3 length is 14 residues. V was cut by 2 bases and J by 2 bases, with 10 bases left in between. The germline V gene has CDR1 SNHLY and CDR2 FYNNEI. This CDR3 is CASSEMDAPYEQYF. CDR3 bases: TGTGCCAGCAGTGAAATGGACGCCCCCTACGAGCAGTACTTC.

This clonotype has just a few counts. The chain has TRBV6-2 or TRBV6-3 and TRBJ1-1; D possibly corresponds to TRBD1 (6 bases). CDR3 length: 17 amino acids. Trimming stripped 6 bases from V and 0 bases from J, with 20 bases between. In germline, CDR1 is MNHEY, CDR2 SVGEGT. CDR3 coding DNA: TGTGCCAGCAGACCCGGGACAAACCTGGGCTTGAACACTGAAGCTTTCTTT. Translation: CASRPGTNLGLNTEAFF.

The CDR3, as DNA: TGCGCCAGCAGCCGAGCAGGGGGCGCGGACGAGCAGTACTTC. Translated: CASSRAGGADEQYF. The chain combines TRBV4-3 with TRBJ2-7, with 8 bases aligning to TRBD1. Germline trimming cut 4 bases from V and 5 bases from J; bases unmatched to any gene: 7. CDR3 length equals 14 residues. CDR1 and CDR2 from the germline V gene are LGHNA and YSLEER.

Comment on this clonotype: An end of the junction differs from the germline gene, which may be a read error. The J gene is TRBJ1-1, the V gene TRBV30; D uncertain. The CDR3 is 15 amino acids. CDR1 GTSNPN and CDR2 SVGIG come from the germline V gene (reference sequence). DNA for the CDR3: TGTGCCTGGAGTACCCGTCCCGTCCCCCACACTGAAGCTCTCTTT. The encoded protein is CAWSTRPVPHTEALF.